One and the same sample provided the 24 T cell receptor beta chains below, sequenced in a study of cytomegalovirus exposure and HLA in healthy donors. Sequencing was performed with immunoSEQ multiplex PCR; in TCRdb, only in-frame clones are kept and a portion is missing. The table includes more than 80,000 clones, 90% to 97% detected once. The sample taken for sequencing was PBMCs. The receptors come from a woman younger than 35 in good health and CMV-seronegative.

V and J are TRBV27 and TRBJ2-7, with D hard to call. This CDR3 spans 15 amino acids. Looked up from germline, CDR1 is MNHEY and CDR2 is SMNVEV (reference sequence). With 3 bases removed from V and 2 bases from J, the gap between germline ends came to 14 bases. CDR3 sequence (DNA): TGTGCCAGCAGTTTGCGGCGCGAGCGACCCTACGAGCAGTACTTC. It translates to CASSLRRERPYEQYF.

The chain recombines TRBV7-6 with TRBJ2-5; a possible D gene is TRBD2 (6 bases). The CDR3 is 15 residues long. CDR1 SGHVS and CDR2 FNYEAQ come from the germline V gene. V was shortened by 3 bases and J by 2 bases, with 13 bases between the two germline ends. Written as DNA, the CDR3 is TGTGCCAGCAGCTTCACCGGGACTGTTCAAGAGACCCAGTACTTC. Protein sequence: CASSFTGTVQETQYF.

The chain joins TRBV7-9 to TRBJ2-7; possible D gene TRBD1, 5 bases. Germline CDR1 reads SEHNR; CDR2 reads FQNEAQ (reference sequence). There are 14 residues in the CDR3. V was trimmed by 2 bases and J by 3 bases, leaving 11 bases between them. CDR3 sequence: CASSLRGRDYEQYF. DNA for the CDR3: TGTGCCAGCAGCTTACGAGGCAGGGACTACGAGCAGTACTTC.

The chain combines TRBV7-9 with TRBJ2-3; D perhaps matches TRBD2 (6 bases). Trimming took off 0 bases at V and 1 base at J, with 11 bases between the two ends. Germline CDR1 reads SEHNR; CDR2 reads FQNEAQ (reference sequence). The CDR3 sequence is 16 residues long. This CDR3 is CASSLARPGGTDTQYF. The CDR3 region has the DNA TGTGCCAGCAGCTTAGCGCGCCCGGGAGGCACAGATACGCAGTATTTT.

The V gene is TRBV11-2, the J gene TRBJ2-7, with TRBD2 identical over 14 bases. The germline V gene has CDR1 SGHAT and CDR2 FQNNGV. J gave up 6 bases and V 5 bases, and 6 bases lay outside the gene matches. The CDR3 runs 15 residues. The CDR3, as DNA: TGTGCCAGCAGCCTTGGGACTAGCGGGAGTCGCGAGCAGTACTTC. The encoded protein is CASSLGTSGSREQYF.

J is TRBJ2-2 and V is TRBV7-9, with D possibly TRBD2 on 6 matching bases. The CDR3 has 17 residues. V lost 5 bases, J lost 0 bases, and 16 bases lay in between. Germline-derived CDR1 and CDR2 are SEHNR and FQNEAQ (reference sequence). The CDR3 DNA reads TGTGCCAGCAGCCAAATCGGGACGGGAGCGAACACCGGGGAGCTGTTTTTT. Translation gives CASSQIGTGANTGELFF.

The V gene is TRBV28, the J gene TRBJ2-1, with 13 bases fitting TRBD2. Trimming cost V 1 base and J 8 bases; bases outside gene matches: 8. This CDR3 has 17 residues. Germline lookup yields CDR1 MDHEN and CDR2 SYDVKM. The CDR3 sequence: CASSLLLAGGGGDEQFF. The CDR3 nucleotides read TGTGCCAGCAGTTTATTACTAGCGGGAGGGGGGGGCGATGAGCAGTTCTTC.

V gene TRBV7-8 combines with J gene TRBJ2-7, with D unclear. The CDR3 runs to 16 residues. Germline values: CDR1 SGHVS, CDR2 FQNEAQ. V lost 3 bases to trimming and J lost 0 bases, with 15 bases between them. The CDR3 is CASSFSAGLSSYEQYF. CDR3 nucleotides: TGTGCCAGCAGCTTTTCGGCAGGTCTTTCCTCCTACGAGCAGTACTTC.

J is TRBJ2-1 and V is TRBV27; 7 positions match TRBD1. The CDR3 is 16 residues long. The trim removed 3 bases at V and 6 bases at J, leaving 11 bases unmatched. Per the germline V gene, CDR1 is MNHEY and CDR2 is SMNVEV (reference sequence). CDR3 bases: TGTGCCAGCAGTTTCTCGGACAGGAAGGGCGTCAATGAGCAGTTCTTC. Translation gives CASSFSDRKGVNEQFF.

The J gene is TRBJ2-7, the V gene TRBV7-2; TRBD2 matches 8 bases. The junction had 3 bases not matched to a gene; V was cut back by 4 bases and J by 1 base. Germline values: CDR1 SGHTA, CDR2 FQGNSA. This CDR3 has 14 amino acids. CDR3 coding DNA: TGTGCCAGCAGCTATACTAGCGGTTCCTACGAGCAGTACTTC. Its translation: CASSYTSGSYEQYF. Combining the CDR3 with reference TRBV7-2 and TRBJ2-7 gives the whole variable domain GAGVSQSPSNKVTEKGKDVELRCDPISGHTALYWYRQSLGQGLEFLIYFQGNSAPDKSGLPSDRFSAERTGGSVSTLTIQRTQQEDSAVYLCASSYTSGSYEQYFGPGTRLTVT.

This chain links TRBV30 with TRBJ1-2, with 8 bases lining up with TRBD1. Germline CDR1 GTSNPN, CDR2 SVGIG (reference sequence). The CDR3 extends over 12 amino acids. The J segment lost 2 bases and the V segment lost 4 bases, leaving 0 bases of the junction unmatched. As DNA, the CDR3 is TGTGCCTGGACAGGGGGCAACTATGGCTACACCTTC. It is translated as CAWTGGNYGYTF.

The chain carries TRBV4-1 and TRBJ2-1, with 10 bases fitting TRBD2. This CDR3 is built from 17 residues. From germline, CDR1 is MGHRA and CDR2 YSYEKL. J was trimmed by 8 bases and V by 1 base; bases with no gene match: 11. As DNA, the CDR3 is TGCGCCAGCAGCCAAGGCTCGGCTAGCGGGAGTCCCTATGAGCAGTTCTTC. It translates to CASSQGSASGSPYEQFF.

V and J are TRBV2 and TRBJ1-3; perhaps TRBD1 as D (6 bases). CDR1 and CDR2 (germline): SNHLY, FYNNEI. V dropped 1 base and J dropped 8 bases, with 9 bases sitting between them. CDR3 length: 13 residues. CDR3 bases: TGTGCCAGCAGTGAAGGCAGGGGTGACACCATATATTTT. Translating gives CASSEGRGDTIYF.

The chain couples TRBV6-6 to TRBJ2-5, with TRBD1 matching over 9 bases. V shed 8 bases and J 5 bases; nucleotides not matched to a gene: 9. The CDR3 covers 14 residues. Germline lookup yields CDR1 MNHNY and CDR2 SVGAGI (reference sequence). The CDR3 bases are TGTGCCAGCGGGGAACCCGGGACAGGGGAGACCCAGTACTTC. Translated, it gives CASGEPGTGETQYF.

This sequence joins TRBV18 and TRBJ2-1; 11 bases line up with TRBD2. Germline trimming cut 6 bases from V and 2 bases from J; bases unmatched to any gene: 12. This CDR3 is 18 amino acids long. Germline values: CDR1 KGHSH, CDR2 LQKENI. CDR3 region: CASSPPSLAGGPYNEQFF. The CDR3 DNA is TGTGCCAGCTCGCCTCCCAGTCTAGCGGGAGGACCCTACAATGAGCAGTTCTTC. Full variable domain (outside the CDR3, taken from reference TRBV18 and TRBJ2-1): NAGVMQNPRHLVRRRGQEARLRCSPMKGHSHVYWYRQLPEEGLKFMVYLQKENIIDESGMPKERFSAEFPKEGPSILRIQQVVRGDSAAYFCASSPPSLAGGPYNEQFFGPGTRLTVL.

This chain uses TRBV12-5 with TRBJ2-1, with TRBD1 identical over 12 bases. CDR1 is LGHNT and CDR2 is FRNRAP in the germline V gene. This CDR3 spans 15 amino acids. The trim removed 6 bases at V and 8 bases at J, leaving 8 bases unmatched. The CDR3 DNA reads as TGTGCTAGTGGCCCCCGGGGACAGGGGGCCCATGAGCAGTTCTTC. It yields the protein CASGPRGQGAHEQFF.

The rearrangement links TRBV7-2 to TRBJ2-7, with 11 bases aligning to TRBD2. Trimming at V came to 6 bases and at J to 1 base, leaving 2 bases not matched to a gene. The CDR3 totals 14 residues. Per germline, CDR1 SGHTA and CDR2 FQGNSA. In DNA, the CDR3 is TGTGCCAGCAGAGGGACTAGCGGATCCTACGAGCAGTACTTC. It encodes CASRGTSGSYEQYF.

The chain employs TRBV4-1 and TRBJ2-1, with 8 bases aligning to TRBD2. Germline assignment: CDR1 MGHRA and CDR2 YSYEKL. The CDR3 spans 16 residues. The trim removed 2 bases at V and 9 bases at J, leaving 12 bases unmatched. The chain's CDR3 is CASSQTREDWFSEQFF. The CDR3, as DNA: TGCGCCAGCAGCCAAACGCGGGAGGACTGGTTTAGTGAGCAGTTCTTC.

This chain uses TRBV28 with TRBJ1-5; 9 nucleotides align to TRBD1. The CDR3 has 15 residues. Per germline, CDR1 MDHEN and CDR2 SYDVKM. Losses at the gene ends were 6 bases for V and 0 bases for J; bases not matched to a gene: 3. CDR3 coding DNA: TGTGCCAGCAGCCCGACAGGGGGTAGCAATCAGCCCCAGCATTTT. This translates into CASSPTGGSNQPQHF.

The gene calls are TRBV27 and TRBJ2-3; the D gene is possibly TRBD2 (6 bases). Trimming shortened V by 1 base and J by 7 bases, and 15 bases separated the two germline ends. Germline values: CDR1 MNHEY, CDR2 SMNVEV (reference sequence). There are 15 residues in the CDR3. The DNA of the CDR3 is TGTGCCAGCAGTTTATTCGGCGGGGCGCTTTATACGCAGTATTTT. As protein: CASSLFGGALYTQYF.

The J gene is TRBJ1-2, the V gene TRBV11-2; D gene uncertain. Germline values: CDR1 SGHAT, CDR2 FQNNGV. Deletions cut 5 bases from V and 7 bases from J, with 14 bases between. The CDR3 length is 13 residues. CDR3 residues: CASSPTELPGYTF. The CDR3 DNA reads TGTGCCAGCAGCCCGACGGAGCTTCCTGGCTACACCTTC. The entire variable domain, with the rest obtained from reference TRBV11-2 and TRBJ1-2, is as follows: EAGVAQSPRYKIIEKRQSVAFWCNPISGHATLYWYQQILGQGPKLLIQFQNNGVVDDSQLPKDRFSAERLKGVDSTLKIQPAKLEDSAVYLCASSPTELPGYTFGSGTRLTVV.

V usage is TRBV18 and J usage is TRBJ2-3; 13 positions match TRBD2. V trimming: 8 bases; J trimming: 6 bases; junction bases outside the gene matches: 5. Per germline, CDR1 KGHSH and CDR2 LQKENI. This CDR3 has 14 residues. CDR3 bases: TGTGCCAGCAAACTAGCGGGAGGGCCCGATACGCAGTATTTT. Translation gives CASKLAGGPDTQYF. The full variable domain, completed using reference TRBV18 and TRBJ2-3, is NAGVMQNPRHLVRRRGQEARLRCSPMKGHSHVYWYRQLPEEGLKFMVYLQKENIIDESGMPKERFSAEFPKEGPSILRIQQVVRGDSAAYFCASKLAGGPDTQYFGPGTRLTVL.

V usage is TRBV5-1 and J usage is TRBJ2-2; D unresolved. CDR1 is SGHRS and CDR2 is YFSETQ in the germline V gene. The CDR3 has 14 residues. Between the trimmed V and J ends, which lost 3 bases and 7 bases, there was a span of 13 bases. CDR3 in amino acids: CASSSTGFLGELFF. The CDR3 DNA is TGCGCCAGCAGCTCTACCGGGTTCCTCGGGGAGCTGTTTTTT.

This clone has just one count. V usage is TRBV11-2 and J usage is TRBJ2-1; TRBD1 might be the D (5 bases). Germline assignment: CDR1 SGHAT and CDR2 FQNNGV. The CDR3 totals 13 residues. The germline V and J ends were trimmed by 5 bases and 7 bases, with 12 bases remaining between them. CDR3 region: CASSPGHPNEQFF. The DNA of the CDR3 is TGTGCCAGCAGCCCAGGACATCCAAATGAGCAGTTCTTC.